This paragraph reports one T cell receptor beta chain. Its antigen has not been determined. Base qualities are not provided; no much larger clone lies one nucleotide away. The record originates from a study of cytomegalovirus exposure and HLA in healthy donors listed by TCRdb under 2017. About the full investigation: According to an earlier analysis of around 600 of the donors, some 180 million T cells yielded 100 million or so unique TCR beta sequences and approximately 300 Gb of sequence data. An early release covering approximately 600 HLA-typed donors comprised about 300 gigabases of sequencing data and tens of millions of unique TCR sequences. Among the roughly 390 genotyped donors, roughly 80% belonged to the genetic ancestry cluster associated with self-reported Caucasian donors. The study aimed to test whether signatures of past pathogen exposure could be identified by cataloging public T cell receptors. The T cell repertoires of 666 subjects were profiled by immunosequencing and related to cytomegalovirus serostatus. In addition to the first cohort of roughly 670 subjects, a separate validation cohort of 120 different subjects was used. High-throughput TCR immunosequencing, statistical association of individual TCRs with disease status, and machine learning were combined to predict cytomegalovirus infection status. A later analysis re-examined previously published TCR beta repertoires from hundreds of donors and added high-resolution HLA genotyping to investigate patterns of TCR occurrence. Rather than using new phenotypic data, the later analysis identified candidate immune exposures from TCR beta sequences and from how often those sequences occurred across donors. To decide whether each TCR beta V gene segment behaved as functional or pseudogenic, an earlier analysis of some 540 of the donors relied on high-throughput TCR beta sequencing. Donor age, sex, ethnicity and CMV serostatus were compiled alongside the repertoire data. A later genetic analysis used genome-wide SNP genotypes for about 60% of the 666 donors, treating that subset as a discovery cohort. All discovery cohort repertoires had been generated using a single sequencing platform. HLA typing covered class I and class II loci at four-digit resolution. Typing coverage differed by locus: A, B, C, DRB1 and DQB1 were typed in about 620-640 donors, DQA1 in 500 to 550, DPA1 in over 600, and DPB1 in approximately 450. Four or five DR-DQ haplotypes were handled as single units for association and clustering, since linkage in the cohort was strong. Among a few hundred genotyped donors of the cohort, an average of approximately 240,000 unique TCR beta nucleotide sequences were sequenced per donor, 15% to 20% of them non-productive. Overall study results and their limits: In an earlier analysis of approximately 590 of the donors, most TCR beta V segments appeared in productive rearrangements about 87% or about 30% of the time, broadly matching IMGT annotations. According to the authors, the approach could potentially be generalized to other disease states and immunological phenotypes. The earlier analysis of 450 to 700 of the donors excluded about 16 rarely observed V segments, including chromosome 9 orphons, because counts were too low. A cluster of highly shared sequence variants was judged likely to be a technical artifact of the sequencing pipeline. Roughly uniform sequencing depth across donors was assumed in presence/absence analyses, although this assumption may not hold. Because HLA typing was unavailable for some donors at each locus, only the typed subset was used in association tests. The study listed 150 to 200 TCR beta chains as associated with cytomegalovirus. The only immune exposure information available for the cohort was CMV serostatus. Most TCR sequences were observed very rarely across donors, whereas some public TCRs were present in many individuals. In a later genetic analysis, a missense DCLRE1C variant was associated with V-gene and J-gene trimming of TCR beta chains, and the association was replicated in an independent cohort. In both the original and validation cohorts, the classifier was reported to diagnose cytomegalovirus status with high specificity and sensitivity. When HLA alleles, especially DR and DQ, strongly co-occurred, TCR associations were difficult to assign to individual alleles. In a later analysis, HLA-associated TCR beta chains showed more clonal expansion and lower generation probabilities than non-associated chains that were equally common. Specific HLA alleles were associated with 16,951 TCR beta sequences at a false discovery rate of 0.05 in a later analysis. A later genetic analysis reported fewer N-insertions in productive TCRs among donors in an Asian-associated ancestry cluster than the roughly 620-donor mean. In a later analysis, several top co-occurrence clusters were reported to appear linked to parvovirus B19, influenza, CMV and Epstein-Barr virus. In vitro tests confirmed that a few of the cytomegalovirus-associated TCR beta chains recognize cytomegalovirus antigens. Correlated functional status among segregating V segments might be attributable to linkage disequilibrium, but an unknown experimental factor could not be ruled out. A further reported finding was that TCR beta sequences accurately predicted the HLA-A and HLA-B alleles for most subjects in the first cohort. A later analysis found that TCR association rates varied across HLA loci, with DRB1 alleles showing the most associated TCRs and HLA-C alleles the fewest. Some IMGT-functional V segments, including TRBV6-2 and TRBV6-3, could not be distinguished by the 87-base-pair reads and were therefore excluded. In a later analysis, most CMV-associated TCR beta chains were found to appear HLA-restricted, with HLA associations seemingly driven largely by CMV exposure. This cohort had only TCR beta chains sequenced, and the lack of alpha or paired-chain data limited which features could be detected.

The cohort comprised around 700 healthy bone marrow donors. At the time of sampling, every cohort member was nominally healthy, though immune exposures that went unrecorded were likely present. CMV serostatus was positive for about 300 and negative for about half of the roughly 700 cohort members, and was not recorded for this donor. Every donor gave a peripheral blood sample, and the peripheral blood mononuclear cells from that sample were used for TCR beta sequencing. The Qiagen DNeasy Blood Extraction Kit was used to extract genomic DNA from the blood cell samples. Based on the germline V gene, the CDR1 and CDR2 sequences are SGHVS and FQNEAQ. The trim is 5 bases for V and 1 base for J, with a gap of 12 bases between the germline ends. The CDR3 runs 15 residues from the cysteine to the phenylalanine. Here the CDR3 DNA is all that survives: 45 bases in frame from base 1. Library prep was done by the immunoSEQ multiplex PCR assay. A mixture of 60 forward primers for TCR Vbeta segments and 13 reverse primers for TCR Jbeta segments was used in the multiplex PCR. The CDR3 region of rearranged TCR beta genes was amplified from genomic DNA by a multiplex PCR assay. The amplified TCR beta libraries were sequenced on the Illumina HiSeq System as 87-base-pair reads. The study's processing was this. A later analysis counted 75 million to 100 million unique TCR beta chains across the 650 to 700 repertoires, and roughly 10 million of these chains were shared by at least two donors. A nearest-neighbor algorithm error-corrected the raw reads and collapsed the reads into unique sequences, merging closely related sequences to remove PCR and sequencing errors. V, D and J gene segments were assigned by aligning CDR3 sequences to IMGT reference sequences. For a sequence to be retained, a match of at least six nucleotides was required to both a V gene segment and a J gene segment. Rearrangements were called productive when the CDR3 lacked stop codons and stayed in frame with V and J; all others were non-productive. Following IMGT convention, CDR3 was defined as the stretch from the second conserved V-encoded cysteine up to the conserved J-encoded phenylalanine. The earlier analysis of roughly 590 of the donors excluded sequences that lacked an unambiguous match to a single V gene segment. An earlier analysis of a few hundred of the donors called V segments functional above 56.7% productive rearrangements and segregating when the between-donor standard deviation exceeded 5%. A statistical classification framework was built to diagnose cytomegalovirus status from the catalog of TCR beta chain sequences. In a later analysis, V and J genes were assigned by comparing TCR nucleotide sequences against IMGT/GENE-DB human TR gene sequences. A later analysis assigned CDR3 sequences and most-parsimonious VDJ recombination scenarios with the TCRdist pipeline. A later analysis defined each TCR beta chain by its CDR3 amino acid sequence plus V-gene family, and excluded reads lacking a unique V-gene family. As a way to deal with suspected cross-contamination and a sequencing artifact, a later analysis dropped hundreds of nucleotide sequences that were highly shared and had low generation probability. In a later analysis, a clonal expansion index was calculated for each public chain from normalized within-repertoire ranks of inferred template counts. In a later analysis, generation probabilities were computed using a VDJ recombination model fitted to out-of-frame rearrangements, and the results were checked against IGoR. A later analysis scored TCR-TCR, TCR-HLA and TCR-CMV co-occurrence with hypergeometric tests, applying a repertoire-size bias correction to TCR pairs. In a later analysis, false discovery rates were estimated by permuting HLA or CMV assignments 20 times. In a later analysis, co-occurring TCRs were grouped using DBSCAN, and TCRdist sequence similarity was added for clustering within HLA-allele-positive subsets. Repertoires with fewer than 30,000 or more than 120,000 public chains were left out of co-occurrence clustering, as were about 5 repertoires with anomalous nucleotide sharing. TCRdb took over this immuneACCESS table, retaining in-frame rearrangements with V and J assigned. Such tables are incomplete; in checked studies, under half of the missing clones stem from an unresolved V gene, and the remainder is unexplained. V, J and clone size were drawn from that table, and D and trimming were deduced from the DNA. This sample gives approximately 160,000 clones in total; 80% to 85% of them show up just once. The top ten hold approximately 1.8% of the sample.

This clonotype was obtained from a human donor in good health. The sequence joins TRBV7-8 to TRBJ1-5; there is no confident call for the D gene. The sequencing input was PBMCs. In nucleotides, the sequence is TGTGCCAGCAGCCCGAGTAGAGGGAGCAATCAGCCCCAGCATTTT. The resulting protein is CASSPSRGSNQPQHF.